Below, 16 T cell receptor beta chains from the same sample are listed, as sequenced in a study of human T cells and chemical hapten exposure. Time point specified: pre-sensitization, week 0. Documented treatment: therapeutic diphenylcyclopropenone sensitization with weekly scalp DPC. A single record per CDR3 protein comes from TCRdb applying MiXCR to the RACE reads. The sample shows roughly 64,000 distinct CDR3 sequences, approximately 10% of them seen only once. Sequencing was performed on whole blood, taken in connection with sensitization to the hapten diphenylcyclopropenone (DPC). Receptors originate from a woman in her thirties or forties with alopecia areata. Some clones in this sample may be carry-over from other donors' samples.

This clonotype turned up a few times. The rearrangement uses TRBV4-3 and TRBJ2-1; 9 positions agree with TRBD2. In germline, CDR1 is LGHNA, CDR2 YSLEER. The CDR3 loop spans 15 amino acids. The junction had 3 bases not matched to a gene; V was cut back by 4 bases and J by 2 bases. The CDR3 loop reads CASSLSGRTYNEQFF. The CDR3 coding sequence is TGCGCCAGCAGCCTCAGCGGGAGGACCTACAATGAGCAGTTCTTC.

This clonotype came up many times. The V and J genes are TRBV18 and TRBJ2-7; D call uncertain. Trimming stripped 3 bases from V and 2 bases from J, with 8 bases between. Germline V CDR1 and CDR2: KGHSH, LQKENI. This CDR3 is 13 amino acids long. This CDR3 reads CASSPFTAYEQYF. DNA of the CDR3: TGTGCCAGCTCACCTTTCACGGCCTACGAGCAGTACTTC.

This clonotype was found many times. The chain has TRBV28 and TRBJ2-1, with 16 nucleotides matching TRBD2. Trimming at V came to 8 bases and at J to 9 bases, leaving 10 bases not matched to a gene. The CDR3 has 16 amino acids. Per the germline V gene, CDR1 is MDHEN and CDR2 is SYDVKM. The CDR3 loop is CASSELGLAGGPEQFF. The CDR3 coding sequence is TGTGCCAGCTCCGAGCTGGGACTAGCGGGAGGGCCTGAGCAGTTCTTC. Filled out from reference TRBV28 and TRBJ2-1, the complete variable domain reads DVKVTQSSRYLVKRTGEKVFLECVQDMDHENMFWYRQDPGLGLRLIYFSYDVKMKEKGDIPEGYSVSREKKERFSLILESASTNQTSMYLCASSELGLAGGPEQFFGPGTRLTVL.

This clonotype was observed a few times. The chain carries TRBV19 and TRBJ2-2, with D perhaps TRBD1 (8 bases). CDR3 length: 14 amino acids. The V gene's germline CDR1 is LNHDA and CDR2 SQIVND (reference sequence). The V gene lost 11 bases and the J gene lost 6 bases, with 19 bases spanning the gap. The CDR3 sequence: CAGHRGGKPGELFF. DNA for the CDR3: TGTGCCGGCCACAGGGGGGGGAAACCCGGGGAGCTGTTTTTT.

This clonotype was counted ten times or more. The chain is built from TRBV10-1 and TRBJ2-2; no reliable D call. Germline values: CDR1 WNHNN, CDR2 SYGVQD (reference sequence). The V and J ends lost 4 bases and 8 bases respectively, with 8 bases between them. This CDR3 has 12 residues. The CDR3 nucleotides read TGCGCCAGCAGTGTTGATAAAGGGGAGCTGTTTTTT. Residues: CASSVDKGELFF.

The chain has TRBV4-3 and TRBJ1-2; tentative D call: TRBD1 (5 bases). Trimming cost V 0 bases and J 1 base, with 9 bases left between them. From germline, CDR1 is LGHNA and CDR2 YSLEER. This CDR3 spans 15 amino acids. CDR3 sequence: CASSQDQGNNYGYTF. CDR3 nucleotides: TGCGCCAGCAGCCAAGATCAGGGCAATAACTATGGCTACACCTTC.

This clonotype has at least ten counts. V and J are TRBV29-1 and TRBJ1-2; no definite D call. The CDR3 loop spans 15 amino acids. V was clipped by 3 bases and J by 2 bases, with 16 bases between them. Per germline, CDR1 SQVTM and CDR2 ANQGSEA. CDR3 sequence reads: CSVDVFSGSNYGYTF. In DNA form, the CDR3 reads TGCAGCGTTGACGTTTTCTCCGGAAGCAACTATGGCTACACCTTC.

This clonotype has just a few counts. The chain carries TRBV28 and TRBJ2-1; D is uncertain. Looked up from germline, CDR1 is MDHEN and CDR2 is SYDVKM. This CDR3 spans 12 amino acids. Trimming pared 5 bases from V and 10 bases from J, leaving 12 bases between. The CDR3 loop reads CASSTPYREQFF. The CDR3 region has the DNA TGTGCCAGCAGTACCCCCTATCGGGAGCAGTTCTTC.

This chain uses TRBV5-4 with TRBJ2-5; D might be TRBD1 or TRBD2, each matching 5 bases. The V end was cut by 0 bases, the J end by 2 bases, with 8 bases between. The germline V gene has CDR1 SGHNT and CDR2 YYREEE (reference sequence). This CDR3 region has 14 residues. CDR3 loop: CASSLVGRQETQYF. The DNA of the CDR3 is TGTGCCAGCAGCTTGGTGGGACGGCAAGAGACCCAGTACTTC.

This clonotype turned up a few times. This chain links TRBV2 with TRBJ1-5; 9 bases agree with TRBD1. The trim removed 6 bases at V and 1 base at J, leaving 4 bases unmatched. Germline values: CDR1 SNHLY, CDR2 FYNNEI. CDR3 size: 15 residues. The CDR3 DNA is TGTGCCAGCAGGGGGGGACAGGGAAGCAATCAGCCCCAGCATTTT. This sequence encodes CASRGGQGSNQPQHF.

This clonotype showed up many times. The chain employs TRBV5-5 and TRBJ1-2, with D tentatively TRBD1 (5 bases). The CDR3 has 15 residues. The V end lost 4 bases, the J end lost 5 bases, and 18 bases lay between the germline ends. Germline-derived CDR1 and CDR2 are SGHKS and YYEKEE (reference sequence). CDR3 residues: CASSVDPGTGYGYTF. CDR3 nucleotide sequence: TGTGCCAGCAGCGTCGATCCCGGGACGGGGTATGGCTACACCTTC.

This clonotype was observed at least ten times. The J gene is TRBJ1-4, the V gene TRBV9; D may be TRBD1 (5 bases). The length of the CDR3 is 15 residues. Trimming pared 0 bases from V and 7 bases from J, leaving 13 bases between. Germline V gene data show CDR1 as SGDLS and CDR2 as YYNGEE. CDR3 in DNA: TGTGCCAGCAGCGTAGTCGAGGGGTATGGTGAAAAACTGTTTTTT. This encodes CASSVVEGYGEKLFF.

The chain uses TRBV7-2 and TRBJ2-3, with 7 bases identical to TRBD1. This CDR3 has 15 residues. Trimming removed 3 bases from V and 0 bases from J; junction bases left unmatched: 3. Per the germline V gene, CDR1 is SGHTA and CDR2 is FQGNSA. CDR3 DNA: TGTGCCAGCAGCTTGCAGACAGGGAGCACAGATACGCAGTATTTT. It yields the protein CASSLQTGSTDTQYF.

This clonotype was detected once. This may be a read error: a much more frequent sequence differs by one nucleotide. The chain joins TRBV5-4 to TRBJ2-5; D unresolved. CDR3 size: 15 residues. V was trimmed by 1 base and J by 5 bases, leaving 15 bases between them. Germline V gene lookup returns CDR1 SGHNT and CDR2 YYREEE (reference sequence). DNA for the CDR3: TGTGCCAGCAGCTTGAGCGTCTTACCCCATGAGACCCAGTACTTC. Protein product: CASSLSVLPHETQYF.

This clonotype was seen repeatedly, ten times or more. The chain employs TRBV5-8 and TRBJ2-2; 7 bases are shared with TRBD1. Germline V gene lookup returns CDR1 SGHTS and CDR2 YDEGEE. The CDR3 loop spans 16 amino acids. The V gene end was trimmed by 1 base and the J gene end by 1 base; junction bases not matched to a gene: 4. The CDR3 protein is CASSLFRDRNTGELFF. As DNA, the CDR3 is TGTGCCAGCAGCTTGTTTAGGGACAGGAACACCGGGGAGCTGTTTTTT.

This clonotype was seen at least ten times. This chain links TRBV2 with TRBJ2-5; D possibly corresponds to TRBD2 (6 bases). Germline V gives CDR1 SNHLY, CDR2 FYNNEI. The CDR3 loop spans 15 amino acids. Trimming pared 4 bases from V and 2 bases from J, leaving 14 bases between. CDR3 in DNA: TGTGCCAGCAGTGCGGTTAGCGGATTTCAAGAGACCCAGTACTTC. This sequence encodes CASSAVSGFQETQYF.